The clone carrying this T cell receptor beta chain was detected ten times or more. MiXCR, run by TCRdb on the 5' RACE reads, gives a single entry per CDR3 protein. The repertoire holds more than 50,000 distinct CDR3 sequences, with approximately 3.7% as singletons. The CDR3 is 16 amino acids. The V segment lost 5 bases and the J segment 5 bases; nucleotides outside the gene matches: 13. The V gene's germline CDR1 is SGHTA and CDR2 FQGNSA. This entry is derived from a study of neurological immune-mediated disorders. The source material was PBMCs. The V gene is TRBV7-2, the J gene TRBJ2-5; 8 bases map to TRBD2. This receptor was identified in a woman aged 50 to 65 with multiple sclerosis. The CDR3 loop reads CASSLVGSGSWETQYF. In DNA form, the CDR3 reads TGTGCCAGCAGCCTAGTGGGAAGCGGGAGTTGGGAGACCCAGTACTTC. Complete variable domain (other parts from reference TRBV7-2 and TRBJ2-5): GAGVSQSPSNKVTEKGKDVELRCDPISGHTALYWYRQSLGQGLEFLIYFQGNSAPDKSGLPSDRFSAERTGGSVSTLTIQRTQQEDSAVYLCASSLVGSGSWETQYFGPGTRLLVL.